This paragraph reports one T cell receptor beta chain. The antigen is undetermined. The donors, all healthy, were Caucasians living in Russia, aged roughly 6 to 100. These data come from a study of blood T cells in healthy people across ages. Primed by a sample-barcoded 5' primer and a J-beta primer mix, a second PCR proceeded for 7 to 11 cycles. TCRdb re-derived calls from the 5' RACE reads in MiXCR, one entry per CDR3 protein. This sample has 1.2 million to 1.5 million distinct CDR3 sequences, with 59% found just once. The CDR3 has 15 amino acids. The V end lost 6 bases, the J end lost 2 bases, and 16 bases lay between the germline ends. Germline V gives CDR1 MNHEY, CDR2 SVGAGI. Study findings and constraints: Donors of long life had a larger count of naive CD4+ cells and greater diversity than aged donors.

This TCR came from a man between 18 and 29 years old in good health. The sequenced material came from blood. J is TRBJ1-2 and V is TRBV6-5; no clear D gene. The chain's CDR3 is CASSSQGNNNYGYTF. CDR3 nucleotide sequence: TGTGCCAGCAGCTCCCAAGGGAATAACAACTATGGCTACACCTTC.